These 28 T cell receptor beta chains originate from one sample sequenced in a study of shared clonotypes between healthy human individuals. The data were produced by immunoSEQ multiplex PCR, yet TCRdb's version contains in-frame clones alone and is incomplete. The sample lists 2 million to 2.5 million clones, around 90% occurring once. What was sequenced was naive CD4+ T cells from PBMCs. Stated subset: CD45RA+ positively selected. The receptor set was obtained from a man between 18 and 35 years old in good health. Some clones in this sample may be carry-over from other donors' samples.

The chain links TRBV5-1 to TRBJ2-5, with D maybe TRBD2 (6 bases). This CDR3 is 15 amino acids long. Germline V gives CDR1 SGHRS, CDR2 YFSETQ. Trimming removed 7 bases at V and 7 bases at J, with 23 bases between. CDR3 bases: TGCGCCAGCTACCCAGGAGGGGAAACAAAAGGGACCCAGTACTTC. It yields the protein CASYPGGETKGTQYF.

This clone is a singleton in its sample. Written as DNA, the CDR3 is TGTGCCAGCAGTCTGGACACGACTAGCAATCAGCCCCAGCATTTT. Its translation is CASSLDTTSNQPQHF. The chain is built from TRBV28 and TRBJ1-5; the D gene is possibly TRBD1 (5 bases). This CDR3 has 15 residues. The V gene lost 5 bases and the J gene lost 0 bases, with 11 bases spanning the gap. The V gene's germline CDR1 is MDHEN and CDR2 SYDVKM.

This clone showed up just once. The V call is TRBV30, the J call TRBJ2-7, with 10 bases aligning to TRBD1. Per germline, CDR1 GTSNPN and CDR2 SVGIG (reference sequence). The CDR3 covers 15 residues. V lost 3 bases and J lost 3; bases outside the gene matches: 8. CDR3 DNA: TGTGCCTGGAGCGATCCGGGACAGGGGCTCTACGAGCAGTACTTC. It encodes CAWSDPGQGLYEQYF.

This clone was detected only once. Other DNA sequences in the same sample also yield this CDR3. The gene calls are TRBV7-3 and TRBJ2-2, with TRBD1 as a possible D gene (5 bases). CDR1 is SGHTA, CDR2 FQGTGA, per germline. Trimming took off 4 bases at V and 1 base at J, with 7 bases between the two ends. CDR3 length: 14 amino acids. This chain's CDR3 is CASSSDRNTGELFF. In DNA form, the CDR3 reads TGTGCCAGCAGCTCAGACAGGAACACCGGGGAGCTGTTTTTT. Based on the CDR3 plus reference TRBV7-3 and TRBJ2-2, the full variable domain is GAGVSQTPSNKVTEKGKYVELRCDPISGHTALYWYRQSLGQGPEFLIYFQGTGAADDSGLPNDRFFAVRPEGSVSTLKIQRTERGDSAVYLCASSSDRNTGELFFGEGSRLTVL.

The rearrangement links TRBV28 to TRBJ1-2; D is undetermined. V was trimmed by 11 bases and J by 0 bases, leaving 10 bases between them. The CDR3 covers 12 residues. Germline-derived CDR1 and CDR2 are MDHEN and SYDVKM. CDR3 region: CAVGSTNYGYTF. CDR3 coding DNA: TGTGCCGTCGGCAGTACTAACTATGGCTACACCTTC.

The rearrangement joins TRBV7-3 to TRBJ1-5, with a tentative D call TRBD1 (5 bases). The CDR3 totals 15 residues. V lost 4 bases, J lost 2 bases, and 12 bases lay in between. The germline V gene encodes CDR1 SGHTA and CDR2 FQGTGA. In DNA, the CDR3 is TGTGCCAGCAGCTCCCCCCCAGGGTGCAATCAGCCCCAGCATTTT. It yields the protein CASSSPPGCNQPQHF.

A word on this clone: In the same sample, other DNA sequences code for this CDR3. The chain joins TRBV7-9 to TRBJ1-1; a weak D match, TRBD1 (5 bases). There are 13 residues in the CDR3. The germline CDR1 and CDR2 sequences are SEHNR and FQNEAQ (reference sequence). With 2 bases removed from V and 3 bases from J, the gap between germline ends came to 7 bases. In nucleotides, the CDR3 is TGTGCCAGCAGCTTAACGGGGGACACTGAAGCTTTCTTT. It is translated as CASSLTGDTEAFF.

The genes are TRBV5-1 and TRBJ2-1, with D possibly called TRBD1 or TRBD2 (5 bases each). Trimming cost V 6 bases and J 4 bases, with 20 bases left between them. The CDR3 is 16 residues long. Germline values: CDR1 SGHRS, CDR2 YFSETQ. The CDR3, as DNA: TGCGCCAGCACCCGACTCCGGGACGAATGGTACAATGAGCAGTTCTTC. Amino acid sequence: CASTRLRDEWYNEQFF.

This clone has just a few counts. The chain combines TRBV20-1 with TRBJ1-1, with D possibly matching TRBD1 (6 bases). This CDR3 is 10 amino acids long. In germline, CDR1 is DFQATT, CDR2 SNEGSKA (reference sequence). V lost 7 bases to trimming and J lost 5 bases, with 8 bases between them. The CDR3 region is CSGGQTEAFF. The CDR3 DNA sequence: TGCAGTGGGGGGCAGACTGAAGCTTTCTTT.

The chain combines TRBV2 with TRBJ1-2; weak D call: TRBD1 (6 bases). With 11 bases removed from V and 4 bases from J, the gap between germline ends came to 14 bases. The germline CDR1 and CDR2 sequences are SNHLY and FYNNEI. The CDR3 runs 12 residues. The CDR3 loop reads CAGRTVGYGYTF. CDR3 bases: TGTGCCGGCCGGACAGTAGGCTATGGCTACACCTTC.

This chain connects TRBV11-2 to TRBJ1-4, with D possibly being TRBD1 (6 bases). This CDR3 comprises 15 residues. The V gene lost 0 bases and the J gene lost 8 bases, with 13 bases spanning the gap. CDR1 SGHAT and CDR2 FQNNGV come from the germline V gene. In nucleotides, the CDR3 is TGTGCCAGCAGCTTAGATTTCCAGGGGTGGGAAAAACTGTTTTTT. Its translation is CASSLDFQGWEKLFF.

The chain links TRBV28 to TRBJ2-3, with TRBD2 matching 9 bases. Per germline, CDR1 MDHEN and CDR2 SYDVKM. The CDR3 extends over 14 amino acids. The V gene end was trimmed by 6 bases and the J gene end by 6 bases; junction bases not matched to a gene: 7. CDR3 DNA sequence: TGTGCCAGCAGCCGAGCGGGGGGCAGGGATACGCAGTATTTT. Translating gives CASSRAGGRDTQYF.

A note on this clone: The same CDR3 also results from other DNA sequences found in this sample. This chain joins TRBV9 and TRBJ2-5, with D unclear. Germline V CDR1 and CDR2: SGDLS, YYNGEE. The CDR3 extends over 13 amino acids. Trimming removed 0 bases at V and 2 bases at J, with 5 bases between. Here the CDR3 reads CASSVAVQETQYF. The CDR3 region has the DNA TGTGCCAGCAGCGTAGCCGTACAAGAGACCCAGTACTTC.

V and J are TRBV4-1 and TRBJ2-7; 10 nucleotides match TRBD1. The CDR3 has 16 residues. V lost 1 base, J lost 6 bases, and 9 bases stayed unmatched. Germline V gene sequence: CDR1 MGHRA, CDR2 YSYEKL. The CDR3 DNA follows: TGCGCCAGCAGCCAAGGGCCGGGACAGGGGTTTGGCGAGCAGTACTTC. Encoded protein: CASSQGPGQGFGEQYF.

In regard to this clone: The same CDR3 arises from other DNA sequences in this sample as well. In DNA form, the CDR3 reads TGCGCCAGCAGCTTCCAGGGAGGAACTAATGAAAAACTGTTTTTT. Translated, it gives CASSFQGGTNEKLFF. The J gene is TRBJ1-4, the V gene TRBV5-1, with D possibly TRBD1 on 5 matching bases. The germline gives CDR1 SGHRS, CDR2 YFSETQ. The CDR3 spans 15 residues. Trimming removed 2 bases from V and 1 base from J, with 9 bases in between.

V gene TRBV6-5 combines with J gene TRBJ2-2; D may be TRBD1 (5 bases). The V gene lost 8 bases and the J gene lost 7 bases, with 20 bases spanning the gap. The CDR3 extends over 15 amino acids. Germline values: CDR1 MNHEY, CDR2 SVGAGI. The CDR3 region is CASGKQLGALGELFF. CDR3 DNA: TGTGCCAGCGGCAAACAGCTTGGGGCGCTCGGGGAGCTGTTTTTT.

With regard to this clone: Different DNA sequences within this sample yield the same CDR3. CDR3 in amino acids: CASSSRLAGTDTQYF. Written as DNA, the CDR3 is TGTGCCAGCAGCTCAAGACTAGCGGGCACAGATACGCAGTATTTT. The chain is built from TRBV5-4 and TRBJ2-3, with 9 bases aligning to TRBD2. V shed 3 bases and J 1 base; nucleotides not matched to a gene: 3. Germline CDR1 SGHNT, CDR2 YYREEE (reference sequence). This CDR3 comprises 15 residues.

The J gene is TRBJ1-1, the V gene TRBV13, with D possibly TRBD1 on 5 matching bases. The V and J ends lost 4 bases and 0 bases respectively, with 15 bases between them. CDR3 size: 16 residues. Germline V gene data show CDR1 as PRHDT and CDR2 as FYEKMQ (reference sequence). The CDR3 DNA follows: TGTGCCAGCAGCTCACAATCCGGGGCCCTGAACACTGAAGCTTTCTTT. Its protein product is CASSSQSGALNTEAFF.

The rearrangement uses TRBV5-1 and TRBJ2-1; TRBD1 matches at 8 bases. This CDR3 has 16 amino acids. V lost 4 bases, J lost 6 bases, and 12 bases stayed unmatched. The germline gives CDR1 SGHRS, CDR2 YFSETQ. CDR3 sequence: CASSRSTGGWGNEQFF. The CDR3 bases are TGCGCCAGCAGCCGCTCTACAGGGGGATGGGGCAATGAGCAGTTCTTC.

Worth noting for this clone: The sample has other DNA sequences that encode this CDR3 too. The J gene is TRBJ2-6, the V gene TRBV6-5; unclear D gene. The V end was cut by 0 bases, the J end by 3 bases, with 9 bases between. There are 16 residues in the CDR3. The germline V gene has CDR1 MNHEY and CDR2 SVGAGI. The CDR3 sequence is CASSYSSGSGANVLTF. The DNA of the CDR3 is TGTGCCAGCAGTTACTCGTCAGGTAGTGGGGCCAACGTCCTGACTTTC.

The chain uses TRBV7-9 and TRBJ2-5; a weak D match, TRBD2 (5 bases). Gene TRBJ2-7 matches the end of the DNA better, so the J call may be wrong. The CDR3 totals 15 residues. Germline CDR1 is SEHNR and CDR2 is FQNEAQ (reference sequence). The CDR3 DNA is TGTGCCAGCAGCTCCCCAGCCGGGGTAACCTACGAGCAGTACTTC. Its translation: CASSSPAGVTYEQYF.

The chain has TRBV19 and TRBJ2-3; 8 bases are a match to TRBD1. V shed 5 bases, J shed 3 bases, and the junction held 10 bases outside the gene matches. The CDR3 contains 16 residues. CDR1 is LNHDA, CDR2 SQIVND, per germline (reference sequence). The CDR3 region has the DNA TGTGCCAGTAGTCCCCAGGACAGGGTGTTGACAGATACGCAGTATTTT. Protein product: CASSPQDRVLTDTQYF.

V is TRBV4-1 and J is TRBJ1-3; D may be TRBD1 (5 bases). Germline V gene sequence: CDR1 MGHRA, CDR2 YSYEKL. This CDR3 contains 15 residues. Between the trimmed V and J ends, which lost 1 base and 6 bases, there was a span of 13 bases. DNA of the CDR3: TGCGCCAGCAGCCAAGGTGGGGCTCGCTCAAACACCATATATTTT. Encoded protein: CASSQGGARSNTIYF.

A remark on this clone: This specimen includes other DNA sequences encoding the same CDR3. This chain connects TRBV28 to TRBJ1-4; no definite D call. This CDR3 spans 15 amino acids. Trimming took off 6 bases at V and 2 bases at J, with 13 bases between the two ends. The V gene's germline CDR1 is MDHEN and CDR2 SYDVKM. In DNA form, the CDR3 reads TGTGCCAGCAGCCCGGCGGGGTCCACTAATGAAAAACTGTTTTTT. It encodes CASSPAGSTNEKLFF.

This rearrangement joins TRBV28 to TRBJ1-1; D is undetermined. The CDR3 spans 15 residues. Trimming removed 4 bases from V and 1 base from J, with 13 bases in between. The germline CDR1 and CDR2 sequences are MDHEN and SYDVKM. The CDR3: CASSSSAGTNTEAFF. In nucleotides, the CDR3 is TGTGCCAGCAGTTCCTCAGCGGGTACGAACACTGAAGCTTTCTTT.

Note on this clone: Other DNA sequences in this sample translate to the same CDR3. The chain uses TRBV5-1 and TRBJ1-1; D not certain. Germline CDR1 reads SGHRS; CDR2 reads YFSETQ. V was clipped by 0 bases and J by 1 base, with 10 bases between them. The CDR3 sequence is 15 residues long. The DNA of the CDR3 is TGCGCCAGCAGCTTGGCCTCGAGGGCGAACACTGAAGCTTTCTTT. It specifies CASSLASRANTEAFF.

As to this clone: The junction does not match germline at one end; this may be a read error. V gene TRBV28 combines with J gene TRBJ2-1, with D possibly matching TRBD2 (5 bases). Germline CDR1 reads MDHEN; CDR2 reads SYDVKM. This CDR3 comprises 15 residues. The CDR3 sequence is CASSFVGVSYNEQFF. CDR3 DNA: TGTGCCAGCAGTTTCGTGGGAGTCTCCTATAATGAGCAGTTCTTC.

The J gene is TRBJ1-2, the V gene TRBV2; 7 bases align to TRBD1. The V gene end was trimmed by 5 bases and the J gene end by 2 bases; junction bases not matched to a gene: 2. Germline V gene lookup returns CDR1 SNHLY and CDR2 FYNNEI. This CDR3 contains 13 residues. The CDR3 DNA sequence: TGTGCCAGCAGTAAACAGGGGAACTATGGCTACACCTTC. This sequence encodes CASSKQGNYGYTF.